The 9 T cell receptor beta chains below come from one sample, sequenced in a study of tumor-infiltrating lymphocytes in primary liver carcinoma. A constant-region primer served to make TCR beta cDNA from roughly 500 ng total RNA. TCR beta libraries came from three nested multiplex PCR rounds using slightly modified ARM-PCR. PCR rounds one and two used TRBV1-TRBV30 forward primers with a C-beta reverse primer for roughly 9 cycles each. TCRdb independently ran MiXCR on the multiplex PCR reads; one entry per CDR3 protein. The repertoire holds roughly 80,000 distinct CDR3 sequences, with 72% as singletons. Unsorted bulk tissue of about 20-32 mg yielded co-extracted RNA and DNA. Sequencing used liver tumor tissue from sampling region 1. Subset of the sample: tumor region T1, superior pole. The receptors here all came from a middle-aged man with primary liver carcinoma and hepatitis B virus infection.

A remark on this clonotype: Since the CDR3 does not end with the conserved phenylalanine or tryptophan, this likely comes from a read error. V and J are TRBV5-6 and TRBJ2-7; no definite D call. The germline V gene encodes CDR1 SGHDT and CDR2 YYEEEE. V was cut by 8 bases and J by 0 bases, with 12 bases left in between. The CDR3 extends over 13 amino acids. The CDR3 bases are TGTGCCAGGAGCCGGGTCCACTCCTACGAGCAGTACCTC. Translating it yields CARSRVHSYEQYL.

This clonotype has ten or more counts. The chain is built from TRBV29-1 and TRBJ2-3; 7 bases match TRBD2. Germline assignment: CDR1 SQVTM and CDR2 ANQGSEA. The CDR3 sequence is 13 residues long. With 0 bases clipped from V and 4 bases from J, the junction kept 1 base outside the gene matches. The CDR3 sequence: CSVEDTSADTQYF. The CDR3 DNA follows: TGCAGCGTTGAAGATACTAGCGCAGATACGCAGTATTTT.

This clonotype was seen a few times. A much larger clone lies a single base off, so this may be a read error. The CDR3 DNA reads as TGTGCCAGCAGCTTAGGGGCCTCAAATACGCAGTATTTT. Residues: CASSLGASNTQYF. This chain connects TRBV7-9 to TRBJ2-3; D is uncertain. This CDR3 comprises 13 residues. The ends were cut back, 1 base at V and 7 bases at J, with 9 bases in the middle. Germline CDR1 reads SEHNR; CDR2 reads FQNEAQ (reference sequence).

This clonotype has a handful of counts. A much larger clone differs by one base, so this may be a read error. J is TRBJ2-2 and V is TRBV29-1; D is possibly TRBD2 (5 bases). CDR1 and CDR2 from the germline V gene are SQVTM and ANQGSEA. Trimming stripped 4 bases from V and 6 bases from J, with 9 bases between. CDR3 length: 12 amino acids. For the CDR3, the DNA is TGCAGCGTTGCGGATAGCGCCGGGGAGCTGTTTTTT. As protein: CSVADSAGELFF.

With respect to this clonotype: The junction departs from the called germline gene at one end, perhaps through a read error. The rearrangement joins TRBV5-1 to TRBJ2-5, with 10 bases that match TRBD1. The CDR3 has 15 amino acids. In germline, CDR1 is SGHRS, CDR2 YFSETQ. CDR3 in amino acids: CASSWSRTGGETQYF. The CDR3 DNA sequence: TGTGCCAGCAGCTGGTCCCGGACAGGGGGTGAGACCCAGTACTTC. Variable domain in full (rest from reference TRBV5-1 and TRBJ2-5): KAGVTQTPRYLIKTRGQQVTLSCSPISGHRSVSWYQQTPGQGLQFLFEYFSETQRNKGNFPGRFSGRQFSNSRSEMNVSTLELGDSALYLCASSWSRTGGETQYFGPGTRLLVL.

To note about this clonotype: The germline gene is not matched at one end of the junction; a read error may be the cause. The V call is TRBV5-4, the J call TRBJ2-3; D tentatively fits TRBD1 or TRBD2 (5 bases each). The length of the CDR3 is 14 residues. Germline-derived CDR1 and CDR2 are SGHNT and YYREEE (reference sequence). CDR3 sequence: CVSSLVGPADTQYF. The CDR3, as DNA: TGTGTCAGCAGCTTGGTGGGACCAGCTGATACGCAGTATTTT. The complete variable domain, with remaining parts taken from reference TRBV5-4 and TRBJ2-3, reads ETGVTQSPTHLIKTRGQQVTLRCSSQSGHNTVSWYQQALGQGPQFIFQYYREEENGRGNFPPRFSGLQFPNYSSELNVNALELDDSALYLCVSSLVGPADTQYFGPGTRLTVL.

The V call is TRBV11-2, the J call TRBJ2-5; 7 bases agree with TRBD2. Germline V gene sequence: CDR1 SGHAT, CDR2 FQNNGV. The CDR3 consists of 16 residues. V was pared by 3 bases and J by 4 bases, with 11 bases of the junction left unmatched. CDR3 coding DNA: TGTGCCAGCAGCTTCGGGACTATCGGGAGTGGAGAGACCCAGTACTTC. Protein sequence: CASSFGTIGSGETQYF.

This clonotype was recorded many times. J is TRBJ2-3 and V is TRBV5-6; 14 bases match TRBD2. The V gene's germline CDR1 is SGHDT and CDR2 YYEEEE. With 4 bases clipped from V and 4 bases from J, the junction kept 5 bases outside the gene matches. The CDR3 spans 16 residues. The chain's CDR3 is CASSIGTSGSADTQYF. Written as DNA, the CDR3 is TGTGCCAGCAGCATCGGGACTAGCGGGAGTGCAGATACGCAGTATTTT.

Remarks on this clonotype: One end of the junction does not line up with germline, which may come from a read error. The chain is built from TRBV7-9 and TRBJ2-5, with 9 bases identical to TRBD1. The CDR3 consists of 15 residues. Germline CDR1 is SEHNR and CDR2 is FQNEAQ (reference sequence). DNA of the CDR3: TGTGACAGCAGCGCCGGGACAGGGAGGTCGGAGACCCAGTACTTC. It yields the protein CDSSAGTGRSETQYF.